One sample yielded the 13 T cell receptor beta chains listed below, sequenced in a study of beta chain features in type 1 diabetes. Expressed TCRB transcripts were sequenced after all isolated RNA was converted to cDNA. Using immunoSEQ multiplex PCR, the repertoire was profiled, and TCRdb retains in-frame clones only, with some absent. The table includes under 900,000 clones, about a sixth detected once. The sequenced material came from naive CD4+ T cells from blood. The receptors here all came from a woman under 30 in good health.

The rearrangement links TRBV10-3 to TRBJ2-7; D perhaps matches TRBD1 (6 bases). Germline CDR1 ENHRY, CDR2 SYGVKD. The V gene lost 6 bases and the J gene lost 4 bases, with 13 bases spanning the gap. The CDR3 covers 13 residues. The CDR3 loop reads CAISETGPYEQYF. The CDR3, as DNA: TGTGCCATCAGCGAAACAGGGCCGTACGAGCAGTACTTC.

In DNA form, the CDR3 reads TGTGCCAGCAGCTTAACGGGACAGGTCACAGATACGCAGTATTTT. As protein: CASSLTGQVTDTQYF. This chain uses TRBV7-3 with TRBJ2-3, with 8 nucleotides matching TRBD1. CDR3 size: 15 residues. The germline gives CDR1 SGHTA, CDR2 FQGTGA. The V and J ends lost 0 bases and 2 bases, in that order; junction bases with no gene match: 1.

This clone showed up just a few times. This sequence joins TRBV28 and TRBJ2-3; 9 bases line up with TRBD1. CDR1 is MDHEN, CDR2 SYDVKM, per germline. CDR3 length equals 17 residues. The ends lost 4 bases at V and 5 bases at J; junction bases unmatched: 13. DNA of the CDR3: TGTGCCAGCAGTTCACCCCGGACAGGGGCCGGCGGAGATACGCAGTATTTT. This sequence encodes CASSSPRTGAGGDTQYF.

The DNA of the CDR3 is TGTGCCAGCAGCTTGGATGCGGCCCAAGAGACCCAGTACTTC. Amino acids: CASSLDAAQETQYF. The J gene is TRBJ2-5, the V gene TRBV5-4; D gene uncertain. The V and J ends lost 0 bases and 1 base respectively, with 7 bases between them. Germline CDR1 reads SGHNT; CDR2 reads YYREEE (reference sequence). The CDR3 is 14 amino acids.

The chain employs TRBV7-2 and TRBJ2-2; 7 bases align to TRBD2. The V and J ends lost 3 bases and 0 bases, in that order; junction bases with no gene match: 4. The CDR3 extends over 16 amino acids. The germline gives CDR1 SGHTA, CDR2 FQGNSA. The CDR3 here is CASSFASGTNTGELFF. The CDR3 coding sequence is TGTGCCAGCAGCTTCGCCAGCGGGACGAACACCGGGGAGCTGTTTTTT. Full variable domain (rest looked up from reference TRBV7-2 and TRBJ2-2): GAGVSQSPSNKVTEKGKDVELRCDPISGHTALYWYRQSLGQGLEFLIYFQGNSAPDKSGLPSDRFSAERTGGSVSTLTIQRTQQEDSAVYLCASSFASGTNTGELFFGEGSRLTVL.

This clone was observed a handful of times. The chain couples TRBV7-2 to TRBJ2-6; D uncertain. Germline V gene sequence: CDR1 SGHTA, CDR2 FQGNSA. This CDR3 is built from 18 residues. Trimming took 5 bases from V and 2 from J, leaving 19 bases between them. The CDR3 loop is CASSPKPPQAAGANVLTF. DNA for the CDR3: TGTGCCAGCAGCCCTAAACCACCCCAGGCCGCTGGGGCCAACGTCCTGACTTTC.

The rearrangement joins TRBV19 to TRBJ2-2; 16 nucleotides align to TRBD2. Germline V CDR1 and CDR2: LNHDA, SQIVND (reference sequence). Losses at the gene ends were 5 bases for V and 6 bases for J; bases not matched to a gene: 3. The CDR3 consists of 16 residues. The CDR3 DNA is TGTGCCAGTAGTGTGGGACTAGCGGGAGGGCCCGGGGAGCTGTTTTTT. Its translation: CASSVGLAGGPGELFF.

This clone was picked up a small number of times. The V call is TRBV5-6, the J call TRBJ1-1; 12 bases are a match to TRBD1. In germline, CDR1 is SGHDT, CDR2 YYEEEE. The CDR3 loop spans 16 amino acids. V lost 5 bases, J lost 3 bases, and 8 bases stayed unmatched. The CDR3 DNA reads TGTGCCAGCAGACGGGACAGGGGGCTTAGGTACACTGAAGCTTTCTTT. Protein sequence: CASRRDRGLRYTEAFF. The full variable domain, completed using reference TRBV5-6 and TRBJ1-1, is DAGVTQSPTHLIKTRGQQVTLRCSPKSGHDTVSWYQQALGQGPQFIFQYYEEEERQRGNFPDRFSGHQFPNYSSELNVNALLLGDSALYLCASRRDRGLRYTEAFFGQGTRLTVV.

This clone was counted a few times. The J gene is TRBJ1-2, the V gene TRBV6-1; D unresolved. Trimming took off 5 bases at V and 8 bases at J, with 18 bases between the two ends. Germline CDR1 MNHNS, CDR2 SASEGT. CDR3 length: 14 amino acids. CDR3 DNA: TGTGCCAGCAGTTTAACACAGCGAACGGGCGGCTACACCTTC. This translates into CASSLTQRTGGYTF.

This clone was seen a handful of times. For the CDR3, the DNA is TGCGCCAGCAGCCGAGGGACTAGCGGGGACAATGAGCAGTTCTTC. Translated: CASSRGTSGDNEQFF. The V and J genes are TRBV4-3 and TRBJ2-1; TRBD2 agrees at 13 bases. This CDR3 spans 15 amino acids. The V and J ends lost 4 bases and 5 bases, in that order; junction bases with no gene match: 2. Germline V gives CDR1 LGHNA, CDR2 YSLEER.

Here the CDR3 DNA reads TGTGCCAGCAGCTCCTCAGGGGGCAGTAGCCACTATGGCTACACCTTC. It encodes CASSSSGGSSHYGYTF. The gene calls are TRBV7-9 and TRBJ1-2; TRBD1 aligns across 8 bases. From germline, CDR1 is SEHNR and CDR2 FQNEAQ (reference sequence). Germline trimming cut 4 bases from V and 3 bases from J; bases unmatched to any gene: 10. This CDR3 comprises 16 residues.

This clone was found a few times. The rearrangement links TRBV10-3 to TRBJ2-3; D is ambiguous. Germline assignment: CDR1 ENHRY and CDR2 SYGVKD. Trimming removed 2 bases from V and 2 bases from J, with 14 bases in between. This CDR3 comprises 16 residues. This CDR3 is CAISEPLAVLTDTQYF. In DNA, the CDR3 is TGTGCCATCAGTGAGCCTTTAGCCGTCCTCACAGATACGCAGTATTTT.

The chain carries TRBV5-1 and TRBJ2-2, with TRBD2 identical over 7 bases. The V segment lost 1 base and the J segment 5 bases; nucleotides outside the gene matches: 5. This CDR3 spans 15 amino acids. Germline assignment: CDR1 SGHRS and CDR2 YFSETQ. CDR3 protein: CASSLYLGGTGELFF. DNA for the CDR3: TGCGCCAGCAGCTTGTATCTGGGAGGGACCGGGGAGCTGTTTTTT.